This is a list of T cell receptor beta chains from one sample in a study of CXCR3-negative and CXCR3-positive naive CD8 T cells. Following a re-call of the 5' RACE reads, TCRdb has one entry per CDR3 protein and lacks DNA. The sample has about 53,000 distinct CDR3 sequences. The sequenced sample consisted of naive CXCR3- CD8+ T cells from blood. These receptors came from a human donor in good health. Some clones in this sample may be carry-over from other donors' samples. CDR3s include the opening cysteine and the closing phenylalanine or tryptophan. The order of the fields is V gene, J gene, CDR3 protein.

>TRBV6-4|TRBJ2-1
CASSGTSGGANEQFF
>TRBV20-1|TRBJ2-1
CSSRTSGGYNEQFF
>TRBV6-2/TRBV6-3|TRBJ2-7
CASSYGTDSYEQYF
>TRBV10-3|TRBJ2-1
CAISESAGAWNEQFF
>TRBV29-1|TRBJ2-5
CSVEALGQLADFQETQYF
>TRBV12-3/TRBV12-4|TRBJ1-2
CASRPGTDLYGYTF
>TRBV29-1|TRBJ2-1
CSVEDAGLRVNSYNEQFF
>TRBV7-9|TRBJ2-7
CASSPDRGLSYEQYF
>TRBV6-2/TRBV6-3|TRBJ2-3
CASSYEGAGGLLADTQYF
>TRBV29-1|TRBJ2-3
CSALGQYPDTQYF
>TRBV28|TRBJ2-1
CASSPRDSYNEQFF
>TRBV9|TRBJ2-3
CASTFGLATTDTQYF
>TRBV25-1|TRBJ2-1
CASSEGGIPFF
>TRBV20-1|TRBJ2-7
CSARVLRGLSYEQYF
>TRBV4-2|TRBJ1-4
CASSPRTSTNEKLFF
>TRBV29-1|TRBJ1-1
CSGILLGTEAFF
>TRBV2|TRBJ2-3
CASARGAPERDTQYF